The 27 T cell receptor beta chains in this list originate from one sample, sequenced in a study of blood T cells in healthy people across ages. PCR was performed a second time for about 7 to 12 cycles using a sample-barcoded 5' primer and a J-beta primer mix. One entry per CDR3 protein, called by TCRdb with MiXCR from the 5' RACE reads. The table has over 1.5 million distinct CDR3 sequences, roughly 50% seen once. The sequencing input was blood. All receptors come from a woman aged 40 to 50 in good health.

As for this clonotype: The junction and the germline gene differ at one end; a read error may be behind it. The gene calls are TRBV7-7 and TRBJ2-1; possible D gene TRBD2, 6 bases. The CDR3 covers 14 residues. Germline V CDR1 and CDR2: SSHAT, FNYEAQ (reference sequence). The CDR3 DNA reads TGTGCTAGCAGCAGCAGGGACTCCGGGAGTGAGCAGTTCTTC. Translation: CASSSRDSGSEQFF.

The chain recombines TRBV20-1 with TRBJ2-5; D is possibly TRBD2 (6 bases). V lost 3 bases, J lost 1 base, and 15 bases lay in between. CDR3 size: 15 residues. Germline V gene sequence: CDR1 DFQATT, CDR2 SNEGSKA (reference sequence). CDR3 region: CSARFSGTRQETQYF. In DNA form, the CDR3 reads TGCAGTGCTAGGTTTAGCGGCACGCGCCAAGAGACCCAGTACTTC.

This chain joins TRBV7-2 and TRBJ2-5; 7 bases align to TRBD2. This CDR3 has 14 residues. Losses at the gene ends were 1 base for V and 4 bases for J; bases not matched to a gene: 3. Germline loops: CDR1 SGHTA, CDR2 FQGNSA. The CDR3 reads CASSLGSGAETQYF. In nucleotides, the CDR3 is TGTGCCAGCAGCTTAGGGAGCGGGGCAGAGACCCAGTACTTC.

The rearrangement joins TRBV20-1 to TRBJ1-1; no firm D call. Germline loops: CDR1 DFQATT, CDR2 SNEGSKA (reference sequence). Trimming pared 6 bases from V and 0 bases from J, leaving 8 bases between. This CDR3 comprises 12 residues. The CDR3 bases are TGCAGTGCGTGGAGGATGAACACTGAAGCTTTCTTT. As protein: CSAWRMNTEAFF.

This chain joins TRBV6-2 or TRBV6-3 and TRBJ2-3, with TRBD2 matching 14 bases. Trimming cost V 5 bases and J 4 bases; bases outside gene matches: 8. Germline CDR1 reads MNHEY; CDR2 reads SVGEGT. The CDR3 loop spans 17 amino acids. CDR3 loop: CASSPLGGLAGADTQYF. The CDR3 DNA sequence: TGTGCCAGCAGTCCCCTCGGGGGACTAGCGGGGGCAGATACGCAGTATTTT.

Only a few counts were recorded for this clonotype. V and J are TRBV7-2 and TRBJ2-7; D assignment may be TRBD1 or TRBD2 (5 bases each). The V and J ends lost 1 base and 4 bases respectively, with 14 bases between them. The germline V gene encodes CDR1 SGHTA and CDR2 FQGNSA. This CDR3 has 15 amino acids. The CDR3 DNA reads TGTGCCAGCAGCTTAGGGGGCCGGGACCTATACGAGCAGTACTTC. The encoded protein is CASSLGGRDLYEQYF.

J is TRBJ2-4 and V is TRBV28; 8 bases line up with TRBD1. The last part of the DNA fits TRBJ2-7 better; the J call may be wrong. This CDR3 has 16 residues. Germline V gene lookup returns CDR1 MDHEN and CDR2 SYDVKM. CDR3 DNA: TGTGCCAACAGCCACAGTCCAGGGGGCCTCACCTACGAGCAGTACTTC. It specifies CANSHSPGGLTYEQYF.

This chain connects TRBV2 to TRBJ2-7, with D unresolved. V gave up 4 bases and J gave up 3 bases, with 7 bases separating them. CDR1 and CDR2 (germline): SNHLY, FYNNEI. This CDR3 has 12 residues. CDR3 protein: CASSAVNYEQYF. CDR3 DNA sequence: TGTGCCAGCAGTGCCGTGAACTACGAGCAGTACTTC.

The V gene is TRBV20-1, the J gene TRBJ2-1; no clear D gene. Germline V CDR1 and CDR2: DFQATT, SNEGSKA (reference sequence). The CDR3 is 13 residues long. The CDR3 coding sequence is TGCAGCTTCATTCTGAGCTCCTACAATGAGCAGTTCTTC. Translated, it gives CSFILSSYNEQFF.

This clonotype was seen a handful of times. The chain combines TRBV14 with TRBJ2-7, with D unresolved. Germline V lookup: CDR1 SGHDN, CDR2 FVKESK. The CDR3 sequence is 13 residues long. Trimming left V 4 bases short and J 7 bases short, with 14 bases between. The CDR3 DNA is TGTGCCAGCAGCCTCATTGGCCTCGGGGAGCAGTACTTC. The encoded protein is CASSLIGLGEQYF.

The chain links TRBV7-2 to TRBJ2-7; 8 bases map to TRBD1. The CDR3 totals 17 residues. Trimming at V came to 5 bases and at J to 1 base, leaving 13 bases not matched to a gene. Per the germline V gene, CDR1 is SGHTA and CDR2 is FQGNSA. CDR3 residues: CASSPGQGYSFSYEQYF. The DNA for the CDR3 is TGTGCCAGCAGCCCCGGACAGGGTTACTCCTTTTCCTACGAGCAGTACTTC.

This clonotype has a single count. The chain uses TRBV20-1 and TRBJ1-6, with 7 positions matching TRBD1. The CDR3 has 17 residues. The V gene's germline CDR1 is DFQATT and CDR2 SNEGSKA (reference sequence). With V trimmed by 1 base and J by 10 bases, 16 bases remained unmatched. The CDR3 DNA reads as TGCAGTGCTAGAGCCAGGTTCGGGACAGCGACCCACTCACCCCTCCACTTT. Protein product: CSARARFGTATHSPLHF.

This clonotype has only a few counts. The chain combines TRBV20-1 with TRBJ2-5, with D hard to call. Germline V gene data show CDR1 as DFQATT and CDR2 as SNEGSKA (reference sequence). Trimming took off 6 bases at V and 2 bases at J, with 16 bases between the two ends. This CDR3 is built from 14 residues. Written as DNA, the CDR3 is TGCAGTGCACCCACGCAGGCAGCGCAAGAGACCCAGTACTTC. Amino acid sequence: CSAPTQAAQETQYF.

The chain is built from TRBV4-2 and TRBJ2-7, with 12 bases fitting TRBD2. Germline CDR1 LGHNA, CDR2 YNFKEQ. The CDR3 consists of 15 residues. V shed 4 bases and J 3 bases; nucleotides not matched to a gene: 4. CDR3 region: CASSPTSGGHYEQYF. CDR3 DNA sequence: TGTGCCAGCAGCCCGACTAGCGGGGGCCACTACGAGCAGTACTTC.

The V call is TRBV20-1, the J call TRBJ2-4; D might be TRBD2 (7 bases). The CDR3 is made up of 15 amino acids. Germline V gene lookup returns CDR1 DFQATT and CDR2 SNEGSKA (reference sequence). With 6 bases removed from V and 3 bases from J, the gap between germline ends came to 18 bases. This CDR3 reads CSALSGKQGKNIQYF. The CDR3 nucleotides read TGCAGTGCCCTGAGCGGGAAACAGGGCAAAAACATTCAGTACTTC.

This clonotype was counted only a few times. This chain uses TRBV9 with TRBJ2-3; D is unclear. V lost 2 bases and J 2 bases, leaving 9 bases between the germline ends. From germline, CDR1 is SGDLS and CDR2 YYNGEE. This CDR3 spans 14 amino acids. DNA for the CDR3: TGTGCCAGCAGCGTTAAGGCGCTCACAGATACGCAGTATTTT. Its protein product is CASSVKALTDTQYF. Filled out from reference TRBV9 and TRBJ2-3, the complete variable domain reads DSGVTQTPKHLITATGQRVTLRCSPRSGDLSVYWYQQSLDQGLQFLIQYYNGEERAKGNILERFSAQQFPDLHSELNLSSLELGDSALYFCASSVKALTDTQYFGPGTRLTVL.

This chain connects TRBV28 to TRBJ2-1; TRBD1 aligns across 7 bases. The CDR3 is 14 residues long. The germline V gene encodes CDR1 MDHEN and CDR2 SYDVKM. J was trimmed by 5 bases and V by 7 bases; bases with no gene match: 8. The CDR3 bases are TGTGCCAGCACCTTTCAGGGGGAGAACAATGAGCAGTTCTTC. This translates into CASTFQGENNEQFF.

The rearrangement links TRBV20-1 to TRBJ1-2; D is uncertain. CDR1 is DFQATT, CDR2 SNEGSKA, per germline (reference sequence). V was trimmed by 1 base and J by 6 bases, leaving 12 bases between them. The CDR3 runs to 13 residues. CDR3 region: CSARGETANGYTF. In DNA, the CDR3 is TGCAGTGCTAGAGGGGAAACGGCCAATGGCTACACCTTC.

The genes are TRBV9 and TRBJ2-1; tentatively, D is TRBD1 or TRBD2 (5 bases each). The ends were cut back, 1 base at V and 7 bases at J, with 9 bases in the middle. Looked up from germline, CDR1 is SGDLS and CDR2 is YYNGEE. The CDR3 length is 13 residues. The CDR3 loop is CASSVSGPNEQFF. As DNA, the CDR3 is TGTGCCAGCAGCGTATCGGGGCCTAATGAGCAGTTCTTC. Drawing the rest from reference TRBV9 and TRBJ2-1, the complete variable domain is DSGVTQTPKHLITATGQRVTLRCSPRSGDLSVYWYQQSLDQGLQFLIQYYNGEERAKGNILERFSAQQFPDLHSELNLSSLELGDSALYFCASSVSGPNEQFFGPGTRLTVL.

The chain links TRBV20-1 to TRBJ1-4; 7 nucleotides agree with TRBD1. J gave up 7 bases and V 6 bases, and 11 bases lay outside the gene matches. CDR1 is DFQATT, CDR2 SNEGSKA, per germline (reference sequence). The CDR3 is made up of 14 amino acids. CDR3 DNA sequence: TGCAGTGCCAGAAAGGGGACAGTACTTGAAAAACTGTTTTTT. It translates to CSARKGTVLEKLFF.

The gene calls are TRBV12-3 or TRBV12-4 and TRBJ1-4; 8 bases agree with TRBD1. CDR3 length equals 16 residues. The V and J ends lost 3 bases and 8 bases, in that order; junction bases with no gene match: 11. CDR3 in DNA: TGTGCCAGCAGTTTTTTCACTCAGGGGGCGCCCGAAAAACTGTTTTTT. Translating gives CASSFFTQGAPEKLFF.

CDR3 nucleotides: TGTGCCAGCAGCTCGCCGAAGGGAGAACCAGGAGGCAAAAACATTCAGTACTTC. This translates into CASSSPKGEPGGKNIQYF. The chain has TRBV7-9 and TRBJ2-4; D may be TRBD2 (5 bases). CDR3 length: 18 residues. CDR1 and CDR2 from the germline V gene are SEHNR and FQNEAQ (reference sequence). V shed 4 bases and J shed 3 bases, with 22 bases lying between them.

The V call is TRBV20-1, the J call TRBJ2-3; 8 nucleotides line up with TRBD2. The CDR3 contains 15 residues. The germline V gene encodes CDR1 DFQATT and CDR2 SNEGSKA (reference sequence). Unmatched junction bases numbered 11, after V lost 6 bases and J lost 3 bases. The DNA for the CDR3 is TGCAGTGCCAGTCCCGGGGGGACTAGTACAGATACGCAGTATTTT. The encoded protein is CSASPGGTSTDTQYF.

The chain carries TRBV7-2 and TRBJ2-7; D perhaps matches TRBD1 (5 bases). Trimming pared 1 base from V and 6 bases from J, leaving 13 bases between. From germline, CDR1 is SGHTA and CDR2 FQGNSA. The length of the CDR3 is 14 residues. The CDR3 DNA is TGTGCCAGCAGCTTAGGCAGGGTGGGCTTCGAGCAGTACTTC. This translates into CASSLGRVGFEQYF.

This clonotype was picked up many times. CDR3 DNA sequence: TGCAGCGTTGCCGGGACAGGGGGATCCTACGAGCAGTACTTC. Translated, it gives CSVAGTGGSYEQYF. The chain couples TRBV29-1 to TRBJ2-7, with TRBD1 matching 11 bases. With 4 bases clipped from V and 1 base from J, the junction kept 3 bases outside the gene matches. This CDR3 has 14 residues. The germline gives CDR1 SQVTM, CDR2 ANQGSEA.

A remark on this clonotype: A much larger clone differs by one base, so this may be a read error. V is TRBV18 and J is TRBJ2-6; the D gene could be TRBD1 or TRBD2 (6 bases each). The CDR3 runs 19 residues. Germline CDR1 KGHSH, CDR2 LQKENI. The chain's CDR3 is CASSLTGGTVSSGAHVLTF. The CDR3 DNA reads as TGTGCCAGCTCGCTGACAGGCGGGACGGTGAGCTCTGGGGCCCACGTCCTGACTTTC.

Only a few counts were recorded for this clonotype. V is TRBV28 and J is TRBJ2-6, with 9 bases lining up with TRBD1. The germline V gene has CDR1 MDHEN and CDR2 SYDVKM. This CDR3 has 17 residues. V was pared by 5 bases and J by 2 bases, with 7 bases of the junction left unmatched. The CDR3 coding sequence is TGTGCCAGCAGTCCCCAGACAGGGGGGACTGGGGCCAACGTCCTGACTTTC. Translating gives CASSPQTGGTGANVLTF.